Only a few counts were recorded for the clone carrying this T cell receptor beta chain. This sample is part of a study of T-cell reconstitution after alpha-beta-depleted transplantation in children. V gave up 3 bases and J gave up 4 bases; unmatched junction bases: 5. Germline CDR1 is SEHNR and CDR2 is FQNEAQ (reference sequence). This CDR3 comprises 15 residues. Unique molecular identifiers were incorporated into the prepared TCRbeta library. One entry per CDR3 protein, called by TCRdb with MiXCR from the PCR reads. The sample records around 600,000 distinct CDR3 sequences, approximately 10% being singletons.

This chain links TRBV7-9 with TRBJ2-1, with 8 positions matching TRBD2. This sample comprised PBMCs from the stem cell graft donor, obtained from the stem cell graft. The sequence derives from a human donor who donated a stem cell graft to a child with acute myeloid leukemia. The CDR3 coding sequence is TGTGCCAGCAGCTTGGATGCTAGCGGGTACAATGAGCAGTTCTTC. Protein: CASSLDASGYNEQFF. Full variable domain (rest looked up from reference TRBV7-9 and TRBJ2-1): DTGVSQNPRHKITKRGQNVTFRCDPISEHNRLYWYRQTLGQGPEFLTYFQNEAQLEKSRLLSDRFSAERPKGSFSTLEIQRTEQGDSAMYLCASSLDASGYNEQFFGPGTRLTVL.